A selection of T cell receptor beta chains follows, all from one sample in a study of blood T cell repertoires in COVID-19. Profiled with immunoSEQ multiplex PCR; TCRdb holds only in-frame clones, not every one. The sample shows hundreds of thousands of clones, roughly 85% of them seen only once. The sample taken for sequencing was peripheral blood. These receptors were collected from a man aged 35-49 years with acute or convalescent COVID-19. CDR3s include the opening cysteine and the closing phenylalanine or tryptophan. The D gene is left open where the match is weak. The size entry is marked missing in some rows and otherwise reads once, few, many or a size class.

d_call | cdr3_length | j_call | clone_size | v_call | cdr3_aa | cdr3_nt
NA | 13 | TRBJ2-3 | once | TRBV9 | CASSPSRGDTQYF | TGTGCCAGCAGCCCTTCTAGAGGAGATACGCAGTATTTT
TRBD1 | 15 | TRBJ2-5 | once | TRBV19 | CASSMRQGSGETQYF | TGTGCCAGTAGTATGAGACAGGGAAGCGGAGAGACCCAGTACTTC
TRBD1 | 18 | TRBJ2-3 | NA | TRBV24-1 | CATSDRSSGTGSTDTQYF | TGTGCCACCAGTGACCGTTCGTCCGGGACAGGAAGCACAGATACGCAGTATTTT
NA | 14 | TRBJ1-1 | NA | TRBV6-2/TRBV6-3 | CASSSGGVGTEAFF | TGTGCCAGCAGTAGCGGGGGGGTAGGCACTGAAGCTTTCTTT
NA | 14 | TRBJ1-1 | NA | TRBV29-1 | CSVVRQVGNTEAFF | TGCAGCGTCGTAAGACAGGTAGGAAACACTGAAGCTTTCTTT
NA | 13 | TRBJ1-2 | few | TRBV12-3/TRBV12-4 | CASSPGRELGYTF | TGTGCCAGCAGTCCGGGCAGGGAACTTGGCTACACCTTC
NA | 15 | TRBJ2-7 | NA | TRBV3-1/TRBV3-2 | CASSQGLARAHEQYF | TGTGCCAGCAGCCAAGGTTTGGCCAGGGCCCACGAGCAGTACTTC
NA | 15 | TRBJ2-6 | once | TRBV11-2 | CASSLDSSGANVLTF | TGTGCCAGCAGCTTGGACAGCTCTGGGGCCAACGTCCTGACTTTC
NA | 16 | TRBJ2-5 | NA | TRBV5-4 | CASSSARTGYQETQYF | TGTGCCAGCAGCTCCGCGCGAACAGGGTACCAAGAGACCCAGTACTTC
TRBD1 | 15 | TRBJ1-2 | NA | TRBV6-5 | CASSTPGQLLYGYTF | TGTGCCAGCAGTACACCGGGACAGCTCCTCTATGGCTACACCTTC
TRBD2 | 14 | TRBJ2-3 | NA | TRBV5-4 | CASSLGLAADTQYF | TGTGCCAGCAGCTTGGGACTAGCCGCAGATACGCAGTATTTT
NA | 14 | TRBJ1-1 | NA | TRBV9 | CASRPTGKVTEAFF | TGTGCCAGCAGACCCACAGGGAAGGTGACTGAAGCTTTCTTT
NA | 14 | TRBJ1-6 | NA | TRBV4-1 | CASSQVGDNSPLHF | TGCGCCAGCAGCCAAGTAGGGGATAATTCACCCCTCCACTTT
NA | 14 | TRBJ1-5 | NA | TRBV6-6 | CASTKAAGNQPQHF | TGTGCCAGCACTAAGGCGGCCGGGAATCAGCCCCAGCATTTT
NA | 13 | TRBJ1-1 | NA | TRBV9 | CASSVGPYTEAFF | TGTGCCAGCAGCGTTGGGCCTTACACTGAAGCTTTCTTT
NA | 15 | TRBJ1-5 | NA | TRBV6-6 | CASSYFGFSNQPQHF | TGTGCCAGCAGTTACTTCGGGTTTAGCAATCAGCCCCAGCATTTT
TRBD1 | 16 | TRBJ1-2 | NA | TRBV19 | CASSTPWDRTNYGYTF | TGTGCCAGTAGTACCCCATGGGACAGAACTAACTATGGCTACACCTTC
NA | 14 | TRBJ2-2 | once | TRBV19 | CASSIGASTGELFF | TGTGCCAGTAGTATAGGAGCCTCCACCGGGGAGCTGTTTTTT
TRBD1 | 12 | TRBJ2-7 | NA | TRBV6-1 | CASSETGVEQYF | TGTGCCAGCAGTGAGACAGGGGTGGAGCAGTACTTC
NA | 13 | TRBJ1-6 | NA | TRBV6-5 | CASKEGRNSPLHF | TGTGCCAGCAAAGAGGGTAGAAATTCACCCCTCCACTTT
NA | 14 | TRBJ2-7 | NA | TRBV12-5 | CASGLGLDSGEQYF | TGTGCTAGTGGTTTGGGCCTGGACAGCGGCGAGCAGTACTTC
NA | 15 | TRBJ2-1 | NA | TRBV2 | CASRPSGVSYNEQFF | TGTGCCAGCAGACCATCGGGGGTTTCCTACAATGAGCAGTTCTTC
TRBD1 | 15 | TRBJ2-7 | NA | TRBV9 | CASSVGDSPQYEQYF | TGTGCCAGCAGCGTAGGGGACAGCCCTCAGTACGAGCAGTACTTC
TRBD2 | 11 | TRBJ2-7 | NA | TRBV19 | CATSSGGEQYF | TGTGCCACTTCTAGCGGGGGCGAGCAGTACTTC
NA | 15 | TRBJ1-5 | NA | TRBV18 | CASSYNRAWDQPQHF | TGTGCCAGCTCATACAACAGGGCATGGGATCAGCCCCAGCATTTT
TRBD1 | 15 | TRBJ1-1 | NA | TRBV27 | CASSWTGLKGTEAFF | TGTGCCAGCAGTTGGACAGGATTAAAGGGCACTGAAGCTTTCTTT
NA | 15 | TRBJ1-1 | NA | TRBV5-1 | CASSLGFQGWTEAFF | TGCGCCAGCAGCTTGGGGTTTCAGGGTTGGACTGAAGCTTTCTTT
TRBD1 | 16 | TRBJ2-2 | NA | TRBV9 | CASSGRDRANTGELFF | TGTGCCAGCAGCGGCCGGGACAGAGCTAACACCGGGGAGCTGTTTTTT
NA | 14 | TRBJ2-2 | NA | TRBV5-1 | CASSLAVNTGELFF | TGCGCCAGCAGCTTGGCCGTGAACACCGGGGAGCTGTTTTTT
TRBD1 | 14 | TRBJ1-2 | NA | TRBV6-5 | CASRGWTGNYGYTF | TGTGCCAGCAGGGGATGGACAGGAAACTATGGCTACACCTTC
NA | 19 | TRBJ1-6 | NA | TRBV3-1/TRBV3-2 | CASSQDLVRVFSYNSPLHF | TGTGCCAGCAGCCAAGATCTTGTTCGGGTTTTTTCCTATAATTCACCCCTCCACTTT
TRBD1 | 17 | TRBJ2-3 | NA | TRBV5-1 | CASSRQGVGGSTDTQYF | TGCGCCAGCAGCCGACAGGGGGTTGGAGGGAGCACAGATACGCAGTATTTT
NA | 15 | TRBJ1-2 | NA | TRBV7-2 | CASSLSLDSRNGYTF | TGTGCCAGCAGCTTAAGTTTGGACAGCCGAAATGGCTACACCTTC
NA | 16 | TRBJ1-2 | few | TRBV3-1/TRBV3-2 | CASSRAVRGSNYGYTF | TGTGCCAGCAGCCGAGCTGTAAGGGGATCGAACTATGGCTACACCTTC
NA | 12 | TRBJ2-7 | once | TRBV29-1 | CSVVFGVGEQYF | TGCAGCGTTGTCTTTGGAGTTGGCGAGCAGTACTTC
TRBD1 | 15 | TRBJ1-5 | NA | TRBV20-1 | CSASRGGAGDQPQHF | TGCAGTGCTAGTCGAGGGGGCGCAGGTGATCAGCCCCAGCATTTT
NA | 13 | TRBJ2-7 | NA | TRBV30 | CAWSVSRAGEQYF | TGTGCCTGGAGTGTTTCCAGGGCCGGCGAGCAGTACTTC
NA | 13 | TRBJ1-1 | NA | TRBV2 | CASSVLRGGEAFF | TGTGCCAGCAGTGTTTTAAGGGGCGGAGAAGCTTTCTTT
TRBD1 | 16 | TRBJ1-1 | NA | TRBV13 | CASSFGQGGLEGEAFF | TGTGCCAGCAGCTTTGGACAGGGGGGCCTCGAGGGTGAAGCTTTCTTT
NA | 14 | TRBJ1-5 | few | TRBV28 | CASINSRSNQPQHF | TGTGCCAGCATCAACAGTAGAAGCAATCAGCCCCAGCATTTT
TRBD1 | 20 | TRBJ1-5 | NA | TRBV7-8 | CASSLIRPGQGGFSNQPQHF | TGTGCCAGCAGCTTAATTCGCCCCGGACAGGGCGGTTTTAGCAATCAGCCCCAGCATTTT
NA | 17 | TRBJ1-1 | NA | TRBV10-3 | CATAFRNDRPLNTEAFF | TGTGCCACCGCCTTCCGAAATGACAGACCGTTGAACACTGAAGCTTTCTTT
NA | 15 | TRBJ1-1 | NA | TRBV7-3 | CASSQTGGTISEAFF | TGTGCCAGCAGCCAAACGGGGGGGACAATCTCTGAAGCTTTCTTT
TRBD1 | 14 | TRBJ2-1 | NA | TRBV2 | CASSEGAGGSEQFF | TGTGCCAGCAGTGAAGGGGCAGGGGGCAGCGAGCAGTTCTTC
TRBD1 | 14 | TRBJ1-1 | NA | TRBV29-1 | CSVKSRGREGEAFF | TGCAGCGTAAAATCCAGGGGGCGCGAAGGTGAAGCTTTCTTT
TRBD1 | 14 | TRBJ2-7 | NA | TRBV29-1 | CSVVKGGAFGEQYF | TGCAGCGTTGTTAAAGGGGGCGCCTTTGGGGAGCAGTACTTC
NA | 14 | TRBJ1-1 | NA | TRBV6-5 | CASSYIESNTEAFF | TGTGCCAGCAGTTATATCGAGTCGAACACTGAAGCTTTCTTT
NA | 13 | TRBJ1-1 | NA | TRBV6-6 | CASSPLRNTEAFF | TGTGCCAGCAGCCCCCTTCGGAACACTGAAGCTTTCTTT
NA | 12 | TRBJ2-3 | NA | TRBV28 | CASSTLTDTQYF | TGTGCCAGCAGTACGCTAACAGATACGCAGTATTTT
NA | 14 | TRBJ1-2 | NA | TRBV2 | CASRKAARNYGYTF | TGTGCCAGCAGGAAAGCGGCCAGAAACTATGGCTACACCTTC
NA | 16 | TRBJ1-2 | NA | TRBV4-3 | CASSLDLTGGYDGYTF | TGCGCCAGCAGCCTGGATCTCACGGGGGGATATGATGGCTACACCTTC
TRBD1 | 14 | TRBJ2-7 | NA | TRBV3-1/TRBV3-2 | CASSSRDRGHEQYF | TGTGCCAGCAGCTCCCGGGACAGGGGGCACGAGCAGTACTTC
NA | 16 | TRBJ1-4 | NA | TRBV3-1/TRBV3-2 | CASSPGGGLPIEKLFF | TGTGCCAGCAGCCCCGGAGGAGGACTTCCGATTGAAAAACTGTTTTTT
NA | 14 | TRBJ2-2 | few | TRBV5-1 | CASSLLDPGGELFF | TGCGCCAGCAGCTTACTAGATCCCGGCGGGGAGCTGTTTTTT
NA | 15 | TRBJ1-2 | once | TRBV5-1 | CASSVQDGANYGYTF | TGCGCCAGCAGCGTACAGGACGGAGCTAACTATGGCTACACCTTC
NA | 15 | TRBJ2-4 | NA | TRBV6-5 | CASRLERGAKNIQYF | TGTGCCAGCAGATTAGAACGGGGTGCCAAAAACATTCAGTACTTC